A selection of T cell receptor beta chains follows, all from one sample in a study of CD8 T cells in ankylosing spondylitis. TCRdb independently ran MiXCR on the 5' RACE reads; one entry per CDR3 protein. The repertoire includes about 69,000 distinct CDR3 sequences, under 5.5% of them detected once, and about 2% sits in the top ten. Sequenced material: blood, either unsorted or a sorted T cell fraction (not recorded which). The receptors come from a male donor with ankylosing spondylitis or in good health (not recorded which). The CDR3 runs from the conserved cysteine through the conserved F or W. Each record gives: clone size, D gene, V gene, J gene, CDR3 DNA, CDR3 protein. D genes are given only for firm matches. Size is stated as once, few or many counts, or a class when the clone is expanded.

many	.	TRBV28	TRBJ1-2	TGTGCCAGCAGTTTGGGCGGGAACAACTATGGCTACACCTTC	CASSLGGNNYGYTF
many	TRBD2	TRBV5-1	TRBJ2-7	TGCGCCAGCAGCGGTAGCGGGGGGGCCGGTTTGGATGAGCAGTACTTC	CASSGSGGAGLDEQYF
many	TRBD1	TRBV20-1	TRBJ2-7	TGCAGTGCTAGAGGGGACAGGGGCTACGAGCAGTACTTC	CSARGDRGYEQYF
many	.	TRBV9	TRBJ1-4	TGTGCCAGCAGCGTAGAGGGGGTACTTAACGAAAAACTGTTTTTT	CASSVEGVLNEKLFF
many	.	TRBV6-1	TRBJ1-1	TGTGCCAGCAGTGAACGGCCAAGAGAAACTGAAGCTTTCTTT	CASSERPRETEAFF
many	TRBD2	TRBV29-1	TRBJ2-5	TGCAGCGTCCGTCCAGCGGGGGGGATAGAGACCCAGTACTTC	CSVRPAGGIETQYF
many	TRBD2	TRBV7-6	TRBJ2-6	TGTGCCAGCAGCTCGGCGGGGGGCCTATTCTCTGGGGCCAACGTCCTGACTTTC	CASSSAGGLFSGANVLTF
many	.	TRBV27	TRBJ1-5	TGTGCCAGCAGTTGGACAGTCAATCAGCCCCAGCATTTT	CASSWTVNQPQHF
many	.	TRBV2	TRBJ2-3	TGTGCCAGCTCAACGGCGGGAGATACGCAGTATTTT	CASSTAGDTQYF
many	.	TRBV6-8	TRBJ2-7	TGTGCCAGCAGTTACCAACCCCGAAACCACCCCTACGAGCAGTACTTC	CASSYQPRNHPYEQYF
many	.	TRBV5-1	TRBJ1-1	TGCGCCAGCAGCTTGGCCAGGGGACGGGACACTGAAGCTTTCTTT	CASSLARGRDTEAFF
many	.	TRBV18	TRBJ2-3	TGTGCCAGCTCACCACAAGGGTCTTCTGATACGCAGTATTTT	CASSPQGSSDTQYF